This is a list of T cell receptor beta chains from one sample in a study of T cell changes during pregnancy in multiple sclerosis. Repertoires were generated with immunoSEQ multiplex PCR, while TCRdb's copy carries only in-frame clones and drops some. The profile shows approximately 90,000 clones, approximately 90% of them singletons. The material sequenced was peripheral blood, taken before pregnancy. The receptors originated from a female donor with multiple sclerosis, enrolled in a pregnancy study. Both conserved end residues are part of each CDR3. Fields, in order: J gene, clone size, D gene, V gene, CDR3 DNA, CDR3 protein. D genes are given only for firm matches. Clone size is given for some rows only: seen once, a few or many times, or a class if the clone is expanded.

j_call: TRBJ1-1; clone_size: few; d_call: TRBD1; v_call: TRBV4-1; cdr3_nt: TGCGCCAGCAGCCACGGGACAGGGCTCGCTTTCTTT; cdr3_aa: CASSHGTGLAFF
j_call: TRBJ1-2; clone_size: few; d_call: .; v_call: TRBV2; cdr3_nt: TGTGCCAGCATGAGGGTCACCTATGGCTACACCTTC; cdr3_aa: CASMRVTYGYTF
j_call: TRBJ2-1; clone_size: .; d_call: .; v_call: TRBV10-3; cdr3_nt: TGTGCCATCAGTGAGTCGTCTTCCGGAGGGACCGGCGGGTCGGATCAGTTCTTC; cdr3_aa: CAISESSSGGTGGSDQFF
j_call: TRBJ1-2; clone_size: .; d_call: TRBD1; v_call: TRBV5-5; cdr3_nt: TGTGCCAGCAGCCCGGACAGGAAGGTACTCTGGGGCTACACCTTC; cdr3_aa: CASSPDRKVLWGYTF
j_call: TRBJ2-2; clone_size: .; d_call: .; v_call: TRBV4-1; cdr3_nt: TGCGCCAGCAGCCTCCCCTTGGGGGGTGCGAACACCGGGGAGCTGTTTTTT; cdr3_aa: CASSLPLGGANTGELFF
j_call: TRBJ2-5; clone_size: .; d_call: TRBD1; v_call: TRBV14; cdr3_nt: TGTGCCAGCAGCCAAGACCGACAGGGGGCAAAAGAGACCCAGTACTTC; cdr3_aa: CASSQDRQGAKETQYF
j_call: TRBJ2-2; clone_size: .; d_call: .; v_call: TRBV5-1; cdr3_nt: TGCGCCAGCAGCTTGGTACAGGGGAACACCGGGGAGCTGTTTTTT; cdr3_aa: CASSLVQGNTGELFF
j_call: TRBJ2-5; clone_size: .; d_call: .; v_call: TRBV11-2; cdr3_nt: TGTGCCAGCAGCTCAAATCAAGAGACCCAGTACTTC; cdr3_aa: CASSSNQETQYF
j_call: TRBJ2-5; clone_size: .; d_call: .; v_call: TRBV5-1; cdr3_nt: TGCGCCAGCAGCTTGGCCCTGACTATGAGGGAGACCCAGTACTTC; cdr3_aa: CASSLALTMRETQYF
j_call: TRBJ2-7; clone_size: .; d_call: .; v_call: TRBV7-2; cdr3_nt: TGTGCCAGCAGCTTAGTAGCGGCAGGGCCATACGAGCAGTACTTC; cdr3_aa: CASSLVAAGPYEQYF
j_call: TRBJ2-2; clone_size: .; d_call: .; v_call: TRBV11-2; cdr3_nt: TGTGCCAGCAGCTCCGGACAGAAGAACACCGGGGAGCTGTTTTTT; cdr3_aa: CASSSGQKNTGELFF